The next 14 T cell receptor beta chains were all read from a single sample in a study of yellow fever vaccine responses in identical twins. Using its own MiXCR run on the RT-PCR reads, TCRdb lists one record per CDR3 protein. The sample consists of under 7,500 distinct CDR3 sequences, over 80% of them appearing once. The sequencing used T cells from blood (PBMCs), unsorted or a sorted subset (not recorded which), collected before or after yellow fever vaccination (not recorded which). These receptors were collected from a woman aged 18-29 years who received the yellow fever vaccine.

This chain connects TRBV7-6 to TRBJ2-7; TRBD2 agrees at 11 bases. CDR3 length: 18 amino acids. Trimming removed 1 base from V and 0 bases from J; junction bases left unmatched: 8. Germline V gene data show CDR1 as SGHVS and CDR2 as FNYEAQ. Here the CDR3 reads CASSLGSGRARSSYEQYF. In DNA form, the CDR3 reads TGTGCCAGCAGCTTAGGTAGCGGGAGGGCCAGGAGCTCCTACGAGCAGTACTTC.

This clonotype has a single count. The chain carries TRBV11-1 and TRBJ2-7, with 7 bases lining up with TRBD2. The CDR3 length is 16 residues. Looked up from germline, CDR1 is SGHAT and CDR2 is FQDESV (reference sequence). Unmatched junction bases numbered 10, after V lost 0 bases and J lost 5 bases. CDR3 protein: CASSLASSGYSDEQYF. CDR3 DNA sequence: TGTGCCAGCAGCTTAGCGTCTAGCGGATACTCGGACGAGCAGTACTTC.

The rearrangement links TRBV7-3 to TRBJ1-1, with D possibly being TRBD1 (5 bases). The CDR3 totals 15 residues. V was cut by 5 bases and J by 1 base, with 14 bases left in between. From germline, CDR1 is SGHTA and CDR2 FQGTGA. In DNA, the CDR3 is TGTGCCAGCAGCCTATCCGGGGGGACGAACACTGAAGCTTTCTTT. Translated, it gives CASSLSGGTNTEAFF.

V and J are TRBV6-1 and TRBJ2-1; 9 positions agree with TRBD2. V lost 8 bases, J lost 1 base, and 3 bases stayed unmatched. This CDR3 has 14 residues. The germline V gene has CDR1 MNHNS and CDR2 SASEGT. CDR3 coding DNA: TGTGCCAGCTCGACTAGCGGATCCTACAATGAGCAGTTCTTC. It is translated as CASSTSGSYNEQFF.

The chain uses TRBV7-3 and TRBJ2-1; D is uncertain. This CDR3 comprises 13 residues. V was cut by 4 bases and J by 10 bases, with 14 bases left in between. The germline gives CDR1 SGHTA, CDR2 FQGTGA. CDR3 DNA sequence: TGTGCCAGCAGCTCAACTAACGCCCAGGAGCAGTTCTTC. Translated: CASSSTNAQEQFF.

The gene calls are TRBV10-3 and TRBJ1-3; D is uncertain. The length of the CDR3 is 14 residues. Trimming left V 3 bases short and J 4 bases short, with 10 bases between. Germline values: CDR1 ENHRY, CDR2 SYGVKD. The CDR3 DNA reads TGTGCCATCAGTGATGTGGGCGCCGGAAACACCATATATTTT. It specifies CAISDVGAGNTIYF.

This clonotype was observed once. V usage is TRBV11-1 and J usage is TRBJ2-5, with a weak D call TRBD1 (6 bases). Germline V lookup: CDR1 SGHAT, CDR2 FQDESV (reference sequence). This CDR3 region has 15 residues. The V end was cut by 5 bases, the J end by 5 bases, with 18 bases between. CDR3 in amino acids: CASSVNRAGWETQYF. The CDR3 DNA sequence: TGTGCCAGCAGCGTCAACAGGGCTGGCTGGGAGACCCAGTACTTC.

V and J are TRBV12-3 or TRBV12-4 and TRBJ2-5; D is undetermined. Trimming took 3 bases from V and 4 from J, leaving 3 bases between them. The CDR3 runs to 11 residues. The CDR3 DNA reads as TGTGCCAGCAGTTTGGGAGAGACCCAGTACTTC. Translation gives CASSLGETQYF.

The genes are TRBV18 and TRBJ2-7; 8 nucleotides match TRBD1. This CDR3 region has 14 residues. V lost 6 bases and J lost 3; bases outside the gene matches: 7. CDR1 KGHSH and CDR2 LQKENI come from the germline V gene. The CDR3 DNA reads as TGTGCCAGCTCCCGGACAGGGAGGCACTACGAGCAGTACTTC. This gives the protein CASSRTGRHYEQYF.

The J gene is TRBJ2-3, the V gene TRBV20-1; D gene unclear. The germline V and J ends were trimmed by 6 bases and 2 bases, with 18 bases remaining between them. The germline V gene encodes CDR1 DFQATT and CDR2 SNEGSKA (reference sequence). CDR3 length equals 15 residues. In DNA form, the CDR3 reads TGCAGTGCGCCAAAGCTAGAGGAGATCACAGATACGCAGTATTTT. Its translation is CSAPKLEEITDTQYF.

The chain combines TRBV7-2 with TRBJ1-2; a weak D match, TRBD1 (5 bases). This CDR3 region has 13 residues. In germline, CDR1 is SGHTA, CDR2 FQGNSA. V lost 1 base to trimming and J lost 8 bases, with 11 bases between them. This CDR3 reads CASSLGQGGGYTF. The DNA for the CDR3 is TGTGCCAGCAGCTTAGGGCAGGGAGGAGGCTACACCTTC.

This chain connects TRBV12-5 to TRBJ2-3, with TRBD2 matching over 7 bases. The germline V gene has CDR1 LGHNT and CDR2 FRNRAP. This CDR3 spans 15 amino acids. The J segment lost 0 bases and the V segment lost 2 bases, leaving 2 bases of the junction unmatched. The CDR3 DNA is TGTGCTAGTGGTTTGTGGGGGGGGAGCACAGATACGCAGTATTTT. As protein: CASGLWGGSTDTQYF.

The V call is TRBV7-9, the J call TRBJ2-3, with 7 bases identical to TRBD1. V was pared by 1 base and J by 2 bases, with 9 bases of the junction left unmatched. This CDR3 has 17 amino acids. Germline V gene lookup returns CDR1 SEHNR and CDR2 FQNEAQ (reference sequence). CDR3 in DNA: TGTGCCAGCAGCTTAGGCCCCAAGGGACAGCACACAGATACGCAGTATTTT. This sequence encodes CASSLGPKGQHTDTQYF.

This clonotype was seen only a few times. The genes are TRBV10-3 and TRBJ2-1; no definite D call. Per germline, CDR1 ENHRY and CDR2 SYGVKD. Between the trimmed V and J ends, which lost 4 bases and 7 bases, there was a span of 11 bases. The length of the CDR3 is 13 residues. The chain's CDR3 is CAISVVNRNEQFF. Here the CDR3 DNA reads TGTGCCATCAGTGTCGTGAATAGAAATGAGCAGTTCTTC.